This T cell receptor beta chain emerged from a study of T-cell reconstitution after alpha-beta-depleted transplantation in children. The study's findings and limits: Alpha-beta T cells present about two months after transplant were reported to originate from several hundred expanded graft clones. Some patients showed high day-60 TCRbeta diversity, which derived from surviving recipient T cells and thymic progenitors.

The CDR3 spans 15 residues. V gave up 3 bases and J gave up 2 bases, with 10 bases separating them. The germline CDR1 and CDR2 sequences are SGHDN and FVKESK. Preparing the TCRbeta library involved the use of unique molecular identifiers. One entry per CDR3 protein, called by TCRdb with MiXCR from the PCR reads. The sample has hundreds of thousands of distinct CDR3 sequences, 15% to 20% seen once. This clonotype was seen only a few times. Its antigen is not known. V gene TRBV14 combines with J gene TRBJ2-2; no definite D call. The receptor was derived from a male patient between 2 and 10 years old who had a stem cell transplant for acute lymphoblastic leukemia, so the T cells may come from the graft donor. The specimen was PBMCs, mostly from graft donor cells, collected 360 days after TCRalphabeta/CD19-depleted stem cell transplant. CDR3 protein: CASSHPKTNTGELFF. CDR3 sequence (DNA): TGTGCCAGCAGCCACCCTAAGACCAACACCGGGGAGCTGTTTTTT.